Below, one T cell receptor (beta chain) is given with its context. This record belongs to a study of blood T cell repertoires in COVID-19. Data came from immunoSEQ multiplex PCR; TCRdb stores just in-frame clones and leaves some out. The repertoire consists of some 110,000 clones, with around 85% occurring once and the leading ten covering 3.2%. Per germline, CDR1 SGHTA and CDR2 FQGNSA. The junction had 12 bases not matched to a gene; V was cut back by 5 bases and J by 0 bases. The CDR3 has 17 residues. Material for sequencing was peripheral blood. The source is a woman of 80 years or more with COVID-19, enrolled during active disease. The gene calls are TRBV7-2 and TRBJ1-1; 7 bases match TRBD1. The CDR3 is CASSQKGQRLMNTEAFF. The CDR3 DNA sequence: TGTGCCAGCAGCCAAAAGGGACAGAGATTAATGAACACTGAAGCTTTCTTT.